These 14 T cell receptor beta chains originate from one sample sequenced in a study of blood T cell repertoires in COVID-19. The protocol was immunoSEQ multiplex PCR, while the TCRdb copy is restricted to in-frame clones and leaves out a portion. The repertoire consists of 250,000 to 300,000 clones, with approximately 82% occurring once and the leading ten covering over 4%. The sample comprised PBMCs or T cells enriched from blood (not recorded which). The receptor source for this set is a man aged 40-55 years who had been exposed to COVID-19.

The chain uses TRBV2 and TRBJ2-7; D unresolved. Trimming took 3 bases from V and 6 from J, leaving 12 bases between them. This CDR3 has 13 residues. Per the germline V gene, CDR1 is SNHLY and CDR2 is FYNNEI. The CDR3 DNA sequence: TGTGCCAGCAGTGAGGTTTACAGTCCCGAGCAGTACTTC. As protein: CASSEVYSPEQYF.

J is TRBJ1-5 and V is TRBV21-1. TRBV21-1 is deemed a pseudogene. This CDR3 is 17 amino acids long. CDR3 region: CASSKEAPPEGNQPQHF. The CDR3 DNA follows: TGTGCCAGCAGCAAAGAGGCCCCCCCGGAGGGCAATCAGCCCCAGCATTTT.

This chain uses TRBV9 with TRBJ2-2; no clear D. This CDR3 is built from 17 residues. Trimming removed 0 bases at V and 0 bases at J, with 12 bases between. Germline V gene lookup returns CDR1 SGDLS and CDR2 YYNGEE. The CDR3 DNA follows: TGTGCCAGCAGCGTAGGTGTGGGCCGGACGAACACCGGGGAGCTGTTTTTT. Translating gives CASSVGVGRTNTGELFF.

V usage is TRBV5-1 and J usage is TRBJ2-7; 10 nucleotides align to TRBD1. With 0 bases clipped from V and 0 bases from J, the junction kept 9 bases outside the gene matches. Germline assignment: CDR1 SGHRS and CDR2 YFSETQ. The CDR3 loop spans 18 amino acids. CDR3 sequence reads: CASSLVSGQGRYSYEQYF. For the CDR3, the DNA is TGCGCCAGCAGCTTGGTTTCGGGACAGGGGCGTTACTCCTACGAGCAGTACTTC.

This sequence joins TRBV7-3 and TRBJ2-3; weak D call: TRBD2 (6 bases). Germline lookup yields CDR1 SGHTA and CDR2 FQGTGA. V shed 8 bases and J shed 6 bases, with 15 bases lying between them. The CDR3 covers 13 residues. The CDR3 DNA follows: TGTGCCAGCGGCCGGAGGGGTGGGGATACGCAGTATTTT. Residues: CASGRRGGDTQYF.

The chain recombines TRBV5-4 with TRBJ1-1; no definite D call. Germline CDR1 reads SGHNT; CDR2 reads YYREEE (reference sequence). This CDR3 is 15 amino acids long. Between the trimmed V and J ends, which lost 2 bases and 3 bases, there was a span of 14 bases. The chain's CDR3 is CASSFSGARDTEAFF. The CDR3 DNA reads TGTGCCAGCAGCTTCAGTGGAGCCCGTGACACTGAAGCTTTCTTT.

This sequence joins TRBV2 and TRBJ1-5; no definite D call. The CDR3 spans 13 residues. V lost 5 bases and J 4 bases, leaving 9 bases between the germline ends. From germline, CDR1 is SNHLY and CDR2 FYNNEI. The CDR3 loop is CASSPESNQPQHF. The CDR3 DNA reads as TGTGCCAGCAGTCCAGAAAGTAATCAGCCCCAGCATTTT.

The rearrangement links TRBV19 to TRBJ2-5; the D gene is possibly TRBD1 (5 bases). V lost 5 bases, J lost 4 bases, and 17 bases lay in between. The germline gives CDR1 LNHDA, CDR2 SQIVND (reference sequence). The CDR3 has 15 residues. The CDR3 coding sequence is TGTGCCAGTAGTGTCCAGGGTGGGGTCCGAGAGACCCAGTACTTC. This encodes CASSVQGGVRETQYF. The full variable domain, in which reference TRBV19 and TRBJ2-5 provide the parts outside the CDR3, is DGGITQSPKYLFRKEGQNVTLSCEQNLNHDAMYWYRQDPGQGLRLIYYSQIVNDFQKGDIAEGYSVSREKKESFPLTVTSAQKNPTAFYLCASSVQGGVRETQYFGPGTRLLVL.

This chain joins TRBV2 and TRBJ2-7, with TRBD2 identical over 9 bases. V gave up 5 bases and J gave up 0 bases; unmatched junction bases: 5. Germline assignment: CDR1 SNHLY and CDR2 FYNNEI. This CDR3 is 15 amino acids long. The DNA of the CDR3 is TGTGCCAGCAGTCGACTAGCGGCGATCTCCTACGAGCAGTACTTC. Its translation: CASSRLAAISYEQYF.

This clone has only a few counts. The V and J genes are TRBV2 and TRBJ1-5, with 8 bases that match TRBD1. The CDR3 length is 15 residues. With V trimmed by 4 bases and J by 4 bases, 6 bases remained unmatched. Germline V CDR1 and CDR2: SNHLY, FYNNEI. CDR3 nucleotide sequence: TGTGCCAGCAGTGGTCGGACAGGGACGAATCAGCCCCAGCATTTT. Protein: CASSGRTGTNQPQHF.

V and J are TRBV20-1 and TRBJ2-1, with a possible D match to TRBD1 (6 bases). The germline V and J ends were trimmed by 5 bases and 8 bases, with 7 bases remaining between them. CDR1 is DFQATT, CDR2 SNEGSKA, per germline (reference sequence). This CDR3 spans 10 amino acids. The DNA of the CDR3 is TGCAGTGCTTACAGGGATGAGCAGTTCTTC. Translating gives CSAYRDEQFF.

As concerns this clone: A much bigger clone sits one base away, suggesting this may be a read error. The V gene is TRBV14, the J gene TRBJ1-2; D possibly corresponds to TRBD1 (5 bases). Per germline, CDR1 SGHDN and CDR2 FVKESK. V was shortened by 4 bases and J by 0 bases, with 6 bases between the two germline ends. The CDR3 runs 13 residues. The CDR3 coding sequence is TGTGCCAGCAGCCCGGACACTAACTATGGCTACACCTTC. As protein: CASSPDTNYGYTF. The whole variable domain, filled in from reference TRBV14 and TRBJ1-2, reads EAGVTQFPSHSVIEKGQTVTLRCDPISGHDNLYWYRRVMGKEIKFLLHFVKESKQDESGMPNNRFLAERTGGTYSTLKVQPAELEDSGVYFCASSPDTNYGYTFGSGTRLTVV.

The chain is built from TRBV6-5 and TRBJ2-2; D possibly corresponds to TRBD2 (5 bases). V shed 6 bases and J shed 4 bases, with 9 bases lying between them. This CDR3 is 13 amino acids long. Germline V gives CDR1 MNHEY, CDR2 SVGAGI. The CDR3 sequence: CASSHTSTGELFF. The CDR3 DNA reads TGTGCCAGCAGCCATACTAGCACCGGGGAGCTGTTTTTT.

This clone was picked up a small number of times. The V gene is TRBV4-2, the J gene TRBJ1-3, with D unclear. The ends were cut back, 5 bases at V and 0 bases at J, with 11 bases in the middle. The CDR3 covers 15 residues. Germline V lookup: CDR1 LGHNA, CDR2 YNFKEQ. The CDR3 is CASSYGLDSGNTIYF. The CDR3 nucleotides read TGTGCCAGCAGCTACGGACTGGACTCTGGAAACACCATATATTTT.